One and the same sample provided the 31 T cell receptor beta chains below, sequenced in a study of cytotoxic CD8 clonotypes in ibrutinib-treated CLL. Profiled with immunoSEQ multiplex PCR; TCRdb holds only in-frame clones, not every one. The sample consists of 110,000 to 150,000 clones, roughly 76% of them appearing once. The specimen was PBMCs, collected after 24 months of ibrutinib treatment. All receptors derive from a human donor with chronic lymphocytic leukemia.

This clone was counted between two and nine times. The chain has TRBV30 and TRBJ1-3; 7 nucleotides line up with TRBD1. The CDR3 covers 14 residues. V was pared by 3 bases and J by 2 bases, with 4 bases of the junction left unmatched. CDR1 and CDR2 from the germline V gene are GTSNPN and SVGIG (reference sequence). DNA for the CDR3: TGTGCCTGGAGCCCAGGGACAGCTGGAAACACCATATATTTT. Its protein product is CAWSPGTAGNTIYF.

This clone came up once. This rearrangement joins TRBV28 to TRBJ2-1; D possibly corresponds to TRBD1 (6 bases). CDR1 is MDHEN, CDR2 SYDVKM, per germline. The CDR3 has 13 amino acids. The germline V and J ends were trimmed by 4 bases and 5 bases, with 9 bases remaining between them. Written as DNA, the CDR3 is TGTGCCAGCAGTTCGACAGGTAACAATGAGCAGTTCTTC. Amino acids: CASSSTGNNEQFF.

This clone showed up just once. This sequence joins TRBV4-2 and TRBJ2-5; no firm D call. V was cut by 0 bases and J by 2 bases, with 13 bases left in between. This CDR3 is built from 16 residues. CDR1 LGHNA and CDR2 YNFKEQ come from the germline V gene. This CDR3 is CASSQERRYGQETQYF. As DNA, the CDR3 is TGTGCCAGCAGCCAAGAGCGGCGGTATGGGCAAGAGACCCAGTACTTC.

The sample holds a few counts of this clone. CDR3 loop: CASKGGDSNQPQHF. Here the CDR3 DNA reads TGTGCCAGCAAGGGGGGGGATAGCAATCAGCCCCAGCATTTT. V and J are TRBV2 and TRBJ1-5; D is perhaps TRBD1 (6 bases). Germline V gene lookup returns CDR1 SNHLY and CDR2 FYNNEI. The ends were cut back, 7 bases at V and 0 bases at J, with 10 bases in the middle. The CDR3 totals 14 residues.

The rearrangement uses TRBV27 and TRBJ2-7, with 7 positions matching TRBD1. V dropped 6 bases and J dropped 9; count of bases not matched to a gene: 17. CDR1 and CDR2 from the germline V gene are MNHEY and SMNVEV (reference sequence). The CDR3 has 15 amino acids. The CDR3 sequence is CASSQSGTVIAGQYF. The CDR3 region has the DNA TGTGCCAGCAGCCAATCCGGGACAGTAATAGCAGGGCAGTACTTC.

V and J are TRBV18 and TRBJ2-6, with no clear D. The CDR3 is 14 residues long. The V end was cut by 10 bases, the J end by 1 base, with 11 bases between. Germline V gene lookup returns CDR1 KGHSH and CDR2 LQKENI. The CDR3 loop is CATRPGSGANVLTF. In DNA, the CDR3 is TGTGCCACCCGCCCCGGGTCTGGGGCCAACGTCCTGACTTTC.

The chain recombines TRBV7-9 with TRBJ2-5; no clear D gene. Germline CDR1 SEHNR, CDR2 FQNEAQ (reference sequence). CDR3 length equals 13 residues. V was pared by 3 bases and J by 1 base, with 6 bases between. The CDR3 protein is CASSFGSQETQYF. The CDR3 DNA is TGTGCCAGCAGCTTCGGCAGCCAAGAGACCCAGTACTTC.

CDR3 region: CAWRRSGSGNTIYF. DNA of the CDR3: TGTGCCTGGAGGCGCTCGGGCTCTGGAAACACCATATATTTT. The chain links TRBV30 to TRBJ1-3; no firm D call. V lost 3 bases and J lost 0, with 9 bases in between. Germline CDR1 and CDR2: GTSNPN and SVGIG (reference sequence). This CDR3 region has 14 residues.

V and J are TRBV6-5 and TRBJ1-2; D remains ambiguous. The germline CDR1 and CDR2 sequences are MNHEY and SVGAGI. There are 14 residues in the CDR3. Trimming cost V 4 bases and J 6 bases, with 15 bases left between them. CDR3 sequence reads: CASSLTRGWHGYTF. CDR3 in DNA: TGTGCCAGCAGTTTGACAAGAGGTTGGCATGGCTACACCTTC.

The chain is built from TRBV7-6 and TRBJ2-7; D unclear. V was shortened by 5 bases and J by 2 bases, with 7 bases between the two germline ends. The CDR3 contains 12 residues. Germline assignment: CDR1 SGHVS and CDR2 FNYEAQ. The CDR3 DNA reads as TGTGCCAGCAGCCGAGGACCCTACGAGCAGTACTTC. Protein sequence: CASSRGPYEQYF.

This clone was counted only a few times. V and J are TRBV30 and TRBJ1-1; D is uncertain. This CDR3 region has 11 residues. CDR1 is GTSNPN and CDR2 is SVGIG in the germline V gene (reference sequence). Trimming took 2 bases from V and 5 from J, leaving 6 bases between them. This CDR3 is CAWSFGTEAFF. The CDR3 bases are TGTGCCTGGAGTTTCGGGACTGAAGCTTTCTTT.

The V and J genes are TRBV11-1 and TRBJ2-2; the D call may be TRBD1 or TRBD2 (6 bases each). This CDR3 spans 15 amino acids. Trimming shortened V by 3 bases and J by 6 bases, and 14 bases separated the two germline ends. CDR1 and CDR2 from the germline V gene are SGHAT and FQDESV (reference sequence). CDR3 coding DNA: TGTGCCAGCAGCTTGGTGTCCCGGGGGCCCGGGGAGCTGTTTTTT. It codes for CASSLVSRGPGELFF.

On this clone: Different DNA sequences within this sample yield the same CDR3. The chain recombines TRBV5-1 with TRBJ2-3; D gene uncertain. This CDR3 contains 14 residues. Germline V gene sequence: CDR1 SGHRS, CDR2 YFSETQ. V lost 0 bases and J 3 bases, leaving 8 bases between the germline ends. The CDR3 here is CASSLAAATDTQYF. The DNA of the CDR3 is TGCGCCAGCAGCTTGGCGGCGGCAACAGATACGCAGTATTTT.

V and J are TRBV4-3 and TRBJ1-2; tentatively, D is TRBD1 (6 bases). Germline V gene lookup returns CDR1 LGHNA and CDR2 YSLEER. This CDR3 has 15 residues. V gave up 1 base and J gave up 8 bases, with 17 bases separating them. CDR3 sequence reads: CASSQVEQAGGGYTF. The CDR3 DNA sequence: TGCGCCAGCAGCCAAGTAGAGCAGGCCGGGGGCGGCTACACCTTC.

V usage is TRBV7-8 and J usage is TRBJ1-2, with a possible D match to TRBD1 (5 bases). Germline CDR1 is SGHVS and CDR2 is FQNEAQ. The germline V and J ends were trimmed by 0 bases and 4 bases, with 9 bases remaining between them. The CDR3 covers 14 residues. The CDR3 sequence: CASSLAPGGYGYTF. In DNA form, the CDR3 reads TGTGCCAGCAGCTTAGCCCCGGGGGGCTATGGCTACACCTTC.

The J gene is TRBJ1-1, the V gene TRBV7-8, with D tentatively TRBD1 (6 bases). Trimming cost V 6 bases and J 1 base, with 15 bases left between them. The CDR3 has 15 amino acids. Germline CDR1 is SGHVS and CDR2 is FQNEAQ. The CDR3 reads CASRSHRAGNTEAFF. In DNA, the CDR3 is TGTGCCAGCAGGTCACACAGGGCCGGGAACACTGAAGCTTTCTTT.

The genes are TRBV2 and TRBJ2-3, with D possibly TRBD1 on 7 matching bases. The V end was cut by 8 bases, the J end by 1 base, with 19 bases between. The CDR3 loop spans 16 amino acids. Germline CDR1 reads SNHLY; CDR2 reads FYNNEI. The CDR3 DNA is TGTGCCAGCCCCCGGGGGCAGGGGGGAGGCACAGATACGCAGTATTTT. As protein: CASPRGQGGGTDTQYF.

V usage is TRBV25-1 and J usage is TRBJ1-4; D not resolved. CDR3 length: 14 residues. The germline V gene encodes CDR1 MGHDK and CDR2 SYGVNS. The V end lost 5 bases, the J end lost 6 bases, and 13 bases lay between the germline ends. DNA of the CDR3: TGTGCCAGCAGTCGCGTGGGAGCGGATGAAAAACTGTTTTTT. Translation: CASSRVGADEKLFF.

The chain joins TRBV11-2 to TRBJ1-2; 7 bases match TRBD1. Germline values: CDR1 SGHAT, CDR2 FQNNGV. V dropped 6 bases and J dropped 5; count of bases not matched to a gene: 12. This CDR3 spans 15 amino acids. For the CDR3, the DNA is TGTGCCAGCAGACTCCCGGGTGGCAGGGGGTATGGCTACACCTTC. The encoded protein is CASRLPGGRGYGYTF.

This clone showed up just a few times. The chain couples TRBV10-3 to TRBJ1-5; 7 bases line up with TRBD1. The trim removed 5 bases at V and 7 bases at J, leaving 8 bases unmatched. The CDR3 is 14 amino acids. The germline V gene encodes CDR1 ENHRY and CDR2 SYGVKD. CDR3 protein: CAISPDRAKQPQHF. For the CDR3, the DNA is TGTGCCATCAGTCCCGACAGGGCCAAACAGCCCCAGCATTTT.

This clone is deemed medium-sized. The chain combines TRBV10-3 with TRBJ1-2; D is perhaps TRBD1 (5 bases). The germline V gene has CDR1 ENHRY and CDR2 SYGVKD. This CDR3 is built from 14 residues. V lost 0 bases, J lost 8 bases, and 13 bases lay in between. CDR3 nucleotide sequence: TGTGCCATCAGTGAGTCCCCGGGGCGGGGGGGCTACACCTTC. This gives the protein CAISESPGRGGYTF.

The chain links TRBV10-3 to TRBJ2-1; D remains ambiguous. Per the germline V gene, CDR1 is ENHRY and CDR2 is SYGVKD. V lost 3 bases and J lost 5, with 8 bases in between. This CDR3 comprises 13 residues. The CDR3, as DNA: TGTGCCATCAGTGACGAGGTTCACAATGAGCAGTTCTTC. Translated: CAISDEVHNEQFF.

The chain combines TRBV19 with TRBJ2-7; unclear D gene. The V end lost 3 bases, the J end lost 3 bases, and 12 bases lay between the germline ends. CDR1 is LNHDA, CDR2 SQIVND, per germline (reference sequence). CDR3 length: 14 residues. This chain's CDR3 is CASSIGLAYYEQYF. The CDR3, as DNA: TGTGCCAGTAGTATCGGGCTGGCCTACTACGAGCAGTACTTC.

V is TRBV19 and J is TRBJ2-1, with a possible D match to TRBD2 (6 bases). Between the trimmed V and J ends, which lost 3 bases and 9 bases, there was a span of 15 bases. This CDR3 contains 14 residues. In germline, CDR1 is LNHDA, CDR2 SQIVND (reference sequence). CDR3 nucleotide sequence: TGTGCCAGTAGTATCGGTGCGGCCGGGAGTGAGCAGTTCTTC. Amino acid sequence: CASSIGAAGSEQFF.

The chain is built from TRBV18 and TRBJ2-5; maybe TRBD2 (5 bases). This CDR3 contains 15 residues. CDR1 and CDR2 (germline): KGHSH, LQKENI. The V end lost 8 bases, the J end lost 0 bases, and 16 bases lay between the germline ends. The CDR3 spells CASNPASGNQETQYF. Here the CDR3 DNA reads TGTGCCAGCAATCCCGCGTCGGGAAACCAAGAGACCCAGTACTTC.

This chain joins TRBV18 and TRBJ1-5; D is perhaps TRBD1 (5 bases). The germline CDR1 and CDR2 sequences are KGHSH and LQKENI. The CDR3 is 14 amino acids. Trimming took off 3 bases at V and 5 bases at J, with 11 bases between the two ends. In nucleotides, the CDR3 is TGTGCCAGCTCACCCCCCCAGGGAGATCAGCCCCAGCATTTT. It translates to CASSPPQGDQPQHF.

For this clone: Additional DNA sequences in this sample encode the identical CDR3. The chain recombines TRBV5-6 with TRBJ2-6; maybe TRBD2 (7 bases). In germline, CDR1 is SGHDT, CDR2 YYEEEE. CDR3 size: 15 residues. Trimming left V 4 bases short and J 2 bases short, with 10 bases between. The CDR3 sequence: CASSPGGPGANVLTF. CDR3 DNA: TGTGCCAGCAGCCCGGGGGGCCCTGGGGCCAACGTCCTGACTTTC. Full variable domain (missing parts from reference TRBV5-6 and TRBJ2-6): DAGVTQSPTHLIKTRGQQVTLRCSPKSGHDTVSWYQQALGQGPQFIFQYYEEEERQRGNFPDRFSGHQFPNYSSELNVNALLLGDSALYLCASSPGGPGANVLTFGAGSRLTVL.

The chain recombines TRBV5-1 with TRBJ2-3; 8 bases fit TRBD1. The CDR3 is made up of 13 amino acids. J lost 2 bases, V lost 5 bases, and 1 base had no gene match. Germline CDR1 reads SGHRS; CDR2 reads YFSETQ. The CDR3 DNA sequence: TGCGCCAGCAGGACAGGGGTCACAGATACGCAGTATTTT. Protein product: CASRTGVTDTQYF.

The chain has TRBV2 and TRBJ2-1; 7 nucleotides agree with TRBD2. Unmatched junction bases numbered 9, after V lost 6 bases and J lost 1 base. Germline V gene sequence: CDR1 SNHLY, CDR2 FYNNEI. The CDR3 extends over 16 amino acids. The CDR3 reads CASRTPLAASYNEQFF. DNA of the CDR3: TGTGCCAGCAGGACTCCGCTAGCGGCATCCTACAATGAGCAGTTCTTC.

The V gene is TRBV30, the J gene TRBJ1-2, with 10 bases that match TRBD1. The germline CDR1 and CDR2 sequences are GTSNPN and SVGIG (reference sequence). V shed 8 bases and J 3 bases; nucleotides not matched to a gene: 6. This CDR3 has 13 residues. CDR3 coding DNA: TGTGCCACCGACAGGGGGCTTGACTATGGCTACACCTTC. Translated, it gives CATDRGLDYGYTF.

The rearrangement uses TRBV6-5 and TRBJ2-6; no firm D call. Germline lookup yields CDR1 MNHEY and CDR2 SVGAGI. The CDR3 is made up of 14 amino acids. Between the trimmed V and J ends, which lost 6 bases and 3 bases, there was a span of 9 bases. CDR3 in DNA: TGTGCCAGCAGGACCGGTGGTGGGGCCAACGTCCTGACTTTC. Translating it yields CASRTGGGANVLTF.